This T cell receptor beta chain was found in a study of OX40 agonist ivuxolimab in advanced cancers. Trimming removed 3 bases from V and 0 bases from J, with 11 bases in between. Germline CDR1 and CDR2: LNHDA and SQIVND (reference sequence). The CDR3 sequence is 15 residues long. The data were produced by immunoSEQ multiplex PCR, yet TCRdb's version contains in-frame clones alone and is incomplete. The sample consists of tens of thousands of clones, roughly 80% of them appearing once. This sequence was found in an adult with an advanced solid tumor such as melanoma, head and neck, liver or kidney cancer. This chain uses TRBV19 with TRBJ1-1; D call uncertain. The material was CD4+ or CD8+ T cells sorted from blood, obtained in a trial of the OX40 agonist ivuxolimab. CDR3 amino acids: CASSITFPMNTEAFF. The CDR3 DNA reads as TGTGCCAGTAGTATTACGTTCCCCATGAACACTGAAGCTTTCTTT.